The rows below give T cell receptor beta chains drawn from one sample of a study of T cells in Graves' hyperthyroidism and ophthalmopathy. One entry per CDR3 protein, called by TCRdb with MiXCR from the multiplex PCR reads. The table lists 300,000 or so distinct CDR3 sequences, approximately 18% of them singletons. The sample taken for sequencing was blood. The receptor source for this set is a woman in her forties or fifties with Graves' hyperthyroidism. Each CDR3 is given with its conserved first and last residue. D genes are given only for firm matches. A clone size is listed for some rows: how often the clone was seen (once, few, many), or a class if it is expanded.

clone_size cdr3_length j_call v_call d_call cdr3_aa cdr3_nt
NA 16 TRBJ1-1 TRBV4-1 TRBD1 CASSSDRVSVGTEAFF TGCGCCAGCAGCTCAGACAGGGTATCAGTCGGCACTGAAGCTTTCTTT
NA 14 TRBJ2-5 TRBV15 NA CATSRDRGEETQYF TGTGCCACCAGCAGAGATCGGGGAGAAGAGACCCAGTACTTC
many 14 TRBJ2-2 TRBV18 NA CASSPTGTTGELFF TGTGCCAGCTCACCAACAGGGACGACCGGGGAGCTGTTTTTT
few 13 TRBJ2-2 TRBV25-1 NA CASSEFGYRELFF TGTGCCAGCAGTGAATTTGGTTACCGGGAGCTGTTTTTT
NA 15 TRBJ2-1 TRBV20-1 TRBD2 CSATGTSGAHNEQFF TGCAGTGCTACCGGGACTAGCGGGGCACACAATGAGCAGTTCTTC
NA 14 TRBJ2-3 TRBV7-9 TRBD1 CASSHGQGLDTQYF TGTGCCAGCAGCCACGGACAGGGTCTAGATACGCAGTATTTT
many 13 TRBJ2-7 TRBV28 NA CASSNTQVYEQYF TGTGCCAGCAGTAACACACAGGTGTACGAGCAGTACTTC
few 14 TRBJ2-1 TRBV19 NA CASTKTGTYNEQFF TGTGCCAGCACGAAAACGGGGACCTACAATGAGCAGTTCTTC
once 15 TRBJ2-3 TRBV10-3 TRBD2 CATWTSGESTDTQYF TGTGCCACCTGGACTAGCGGGGAAAGCACAGATACGCAGTATTTT
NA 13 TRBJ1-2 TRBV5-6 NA CASRSGPGWGYTF TGTGCCAGCAGATCTGGCCCTGGTTGGGGCTACACCTTC
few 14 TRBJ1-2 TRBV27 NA CASSLNKGVLGYTF TGTGCCAGCAGTCTGAATAAGGGAGTCTTGGGCTACACCTTC
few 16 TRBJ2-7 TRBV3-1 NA CASSRAGTSYSYEQYF TGTGCCAGCAGCCGGGCCGGGACATCCTACTCCTACGAGCAGTACTTC
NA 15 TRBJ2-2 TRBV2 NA CASSLTDGNTGELFF TGTGCCAGCAGTCTAACGGACGGGAACACCGGGGAGCTGTTTTTT
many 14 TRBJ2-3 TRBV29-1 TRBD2 CSVGRLAGGDTQYF TGCAGCGTTGGACGCCTAGCGGGAGGAGATACGCAGTATTTT
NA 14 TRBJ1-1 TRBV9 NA CASSRGLSNTEAFF TGTGCCAGCAGCAGGGGACTTTCGAACACTGAAGCTTTCTTT
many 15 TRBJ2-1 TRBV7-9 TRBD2 CASSPSGSSYNEQFF TGTGCCAGCAGCCCTAGCGGCAGCTCCTACAATGAGCAGTTCTTC
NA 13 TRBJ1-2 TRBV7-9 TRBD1 CASRGTDSYGYTF TGTGCCAGCAGGGGGACAGATTCCTATGGCTACACCTTC
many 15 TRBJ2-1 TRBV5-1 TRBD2 CASNQRGSSYNEQFF TGCGCCAGCAACCAGCGGGGGAGCTCCTACAATGAGCAGTTCTTC
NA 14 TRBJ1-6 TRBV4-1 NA CATAEVSANSPLHF TGCGCCACCGCCGAGGTGTCGGCGAATTCACCCCTCCACTTT
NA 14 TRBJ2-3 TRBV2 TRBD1 CASRQGISSDTQYF TGTGCCAGCAGACAGGGGATTTCTTCGGATACGCAGTATTTT
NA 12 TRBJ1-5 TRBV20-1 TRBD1 CSAPQGDQPQHF TGCAGTGCTCCACAGGGGGATCAGCCCCAGCATTTT
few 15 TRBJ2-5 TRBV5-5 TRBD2 CASSLVAGGPETQYF TGTGCCAGCAGCTTGGTAGCGGGGGGGCCAGAGACCCAGTACTTC
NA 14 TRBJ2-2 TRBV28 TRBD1 CATRQGAGSGELFF TGTGCCACCCGACAGGGGGCGGGTTCCGGGGAGCTGTTTTTT
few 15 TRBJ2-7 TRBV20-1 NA CSASRLPGDLHEQYF TGCAGTGCTAGTAGGCTGCCAGGGGATCTCCACGAGCAGTACTTC
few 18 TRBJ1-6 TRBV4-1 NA CASSQVTPLPSYNSPLHF TGCGCCAGCAGCCAAGTCACCCCCCTACCGAGCTATAATTCACCCCTCCACTTT
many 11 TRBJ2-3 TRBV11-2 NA CASTRTDTQYF TGTGCCAGCACCCGGACAGATACGCAGTATTTT
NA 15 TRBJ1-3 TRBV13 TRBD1 CASSTDRAAGNTIYF TGTGCCAGCAGTACGGACAGGGCGGCTGGAAACACCATATATTTT
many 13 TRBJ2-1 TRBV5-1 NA CASSLRGANEQFF TGCGCCAGCAGCCTCCGCGGGGCCAATGAGCAGTTCTTC
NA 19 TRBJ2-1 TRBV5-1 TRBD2 CASSRTDSSGTSSYNEQFF TGCGCCAGCAGCCGAACCGATTCTAGCGGGACGAGCTCCTACAATGAGCAGTTCTTC
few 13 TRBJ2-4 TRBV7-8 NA CATLQGGENIQYF TGTGCCACCCTCCAGGGAGGAGAAAACATTCAGTACTTC
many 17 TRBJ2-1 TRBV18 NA CASSPPRGRELYHEQFF TGTGCCAGCTCACCACCGAGGGGGCGGGAGTTGTACCATGAGCAGTTCTTC
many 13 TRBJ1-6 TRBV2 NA CASGISENSPLHF TGTGCCAGCGGTATCAGCGAGAATTCACCCCTCCACTTT
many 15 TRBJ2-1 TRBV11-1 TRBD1 CASSPTGGPYNEQFF TGTGCCAGCAGCCCGACAGGGGGCCCCTACAATGAGCAGTTCTTC
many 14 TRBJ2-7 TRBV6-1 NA CASSEGLSSYEQYF TGTGCCAGCAGTGAGGGACTGTCATCCTACGAGCAGTACTTC
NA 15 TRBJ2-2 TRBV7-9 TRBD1 CASSTGQTATGELFF TGTGCCAGCAGCACGGGACAGACGGCCACCGGGGAGCTGTTTTTT
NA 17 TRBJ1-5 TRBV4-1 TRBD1 CASSQVWGTGSNQPQHF TGCGCCAGCAGCCAAGTTTGGGGGACAGGGAGCAATCAGCCCCAGCATTTT
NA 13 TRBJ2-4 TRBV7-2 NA CASSPYGADIQYF TGTGCCAGCAGCCCCTACGGCGCGGACATTCAGTACTTC
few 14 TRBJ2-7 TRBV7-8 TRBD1 CASGLMTGLYEQYF TGTGCCAGCGGCTTAATGACAGGGCTATACGAGCAGTACTTC
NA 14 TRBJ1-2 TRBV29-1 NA CSVATGAGSYGYTF TGCAGCGTTGCCACCGGAGCAGGGTCCTATGGCTACACCTTC
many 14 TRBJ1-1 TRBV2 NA CASSARETRPEAFF TGTGCCAGCAGCGCCAGGGAAACTAGGCCTGAAGCTTTCTTT
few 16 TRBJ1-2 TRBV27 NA CASSFLGQSANYGYTF TGTGCCAGCAGTTTTCTAGGACAGTCCGCTAACTATGGCTACACCTTC